This T cell receptor (beta chain) was captured by sequencing in a study of shared clonotypes between healthy human individuals. Study-wide context: The donors, a couple of women and a few men, were aged 18 to 49.

The naive CD8 fraction comprised CD45RO-negative cells positively selected for CCR7 and excluded terminally differentiated effector memory CD45RA+ cells. The CDR3 contains 12 residues. Deletions cut 2 bases from V and 4 bases from J, with 3 bases between. Germline lookup yields CDR1 MNHNY and CDR2 SVGAGI (reference sequence). At deep level, the assay was performed. DNA at about 210 ng, 30,000 or so T cell genomes, went into sorted-subset replicate PCRs. TCRdb's copy holds only in-frame clones and misses some; the assay was immunoSEQ multiplex PCR. The sample lists about 2.1 million clones; 85% to 95% were seen once. This clone was detected a few times. This same CDR3 is encoded by further DNA sequences in the sample.

This TCR came from a man aged 18 to 29 in good health. Some clones in this sample may be carry-over from other donors' samples. The rearrangement uses TRBV6-6 and TRBJ1-5, with D unresolved. The sequenced sample consisted of naive CD8+ T cells from PBMCs. The CDR3 coding sequence is TGTGCCAGCAGTTACCTAAATCAGCCCCAGCATTTT. Translating it yields CASSYLNQPQHF.